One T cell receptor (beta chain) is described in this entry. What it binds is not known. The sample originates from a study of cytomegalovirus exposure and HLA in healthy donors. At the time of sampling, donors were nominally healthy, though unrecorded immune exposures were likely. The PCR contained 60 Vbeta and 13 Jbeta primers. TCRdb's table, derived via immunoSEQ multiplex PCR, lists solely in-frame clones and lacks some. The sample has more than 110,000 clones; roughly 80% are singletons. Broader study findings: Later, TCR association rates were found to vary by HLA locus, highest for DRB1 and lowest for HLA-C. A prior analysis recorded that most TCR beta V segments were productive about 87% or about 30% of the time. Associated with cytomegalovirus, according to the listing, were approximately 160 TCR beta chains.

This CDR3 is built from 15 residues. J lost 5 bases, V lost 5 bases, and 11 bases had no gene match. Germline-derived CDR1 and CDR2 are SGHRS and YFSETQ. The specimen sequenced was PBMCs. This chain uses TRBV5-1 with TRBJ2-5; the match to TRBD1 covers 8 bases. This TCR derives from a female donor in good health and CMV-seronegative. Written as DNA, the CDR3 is TGCGCCAGCAGTCCGGACCCAGGGGGCGCGGAGACCCAGTACTTC. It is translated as CASSPDPGGAETQYF.